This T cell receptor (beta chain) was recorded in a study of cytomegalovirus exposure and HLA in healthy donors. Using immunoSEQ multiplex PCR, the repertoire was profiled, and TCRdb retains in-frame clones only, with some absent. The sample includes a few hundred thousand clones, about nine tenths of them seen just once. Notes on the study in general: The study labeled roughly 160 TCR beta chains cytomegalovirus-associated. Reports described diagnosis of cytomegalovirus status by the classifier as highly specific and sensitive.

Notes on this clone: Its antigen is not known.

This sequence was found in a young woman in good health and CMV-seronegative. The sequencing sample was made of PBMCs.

The CDR3 sequence: CASSKEGSGNTIYF. The CDR3 DNA reads TGTGCCAGCAGTAAAGAGGGCTCTGGAAACACCATATATTTT. The chain uses TRBV6-5 and TRBJ1-3; no firm D call. Germline V gene lookup returns CDR1 MNHEY and CDR2 SVGAGI. Trimming took off 5 bases at V and 0 bases at J, with 8 bases between the two ends. This CDR3 contains 14 residues.